The entry below gives a single T cell receptor beta chain sequence along with its context. This clone was counted between two and nine times. Its antigen is still unknown. No clone much larger than this one lies a single base away; base qualities are absent. Library preparation was by the immunoSEQ multiplex PCR assay. RNA was extracted from all samples and reverse transcribed into cDNA as template for TCR sequencing. First-strand cDNA was synthesized with SuperScript III using a 2:1 mix of oligo-dT and random hexamers. A synthetic immune receptor repertoire was used to gauge amplification bias, and whatever bias remained was removed computationally. The study's own analysis went as follows. After raw reads were preprocessed to remove errors, the CDR3 was defined following IMGT conventions as running from the conserved cysteine to phenylalanine. Clonality was calculated as 1 minus Shannon entropy normalized by log2 of the number of productive unique TCRs. Whether scalp clones were CD4 or CD8 was inferred by matching scalp TCRbeta sequences against CD4 and CD8 repertoires sorted from blood. TCRdb provides this immuneACCESS table in a form limited to in-frame rearrangements. Some clones are lacking; in checked studies, under half of them reflect an unresolved V gene, and why the rest are absent is not known. V, J and clone size derive from that table, while D and trimming were established from the DNA sequence. The sample table records about 170,000 clones; around 71% of these occur just once. 10% to 12% of the sample lies in the top ten.

The germline V gene specifies SGHTA as CDR1 and FQGTGA as CDR2. V lost 0 bases and J lost 5 bases; the stretch between them is 10 bases long. The CDR3 holds 14 amino acids from the cysteine to the phenylalanine. The CDR3 DNA has 42 bases and is translated from base 1. This sample is part of a study of CD8+ T cells in alopecia areata (dated by TCRdb to between 2018 and 2020). In the study overall: Treated patients were enrolled in an open-label pilot trial of oral tofacitinib at 5 to 10 mg twice daily for moderate-to-severe alopecia areata. Patients received tofacitinib for 6 to 18 months and were then followed off drug for 6 months to check for delayed response and recurrence. High-throughput TCRbeta sequencing was used to examine T cell clonal expansion in alopecia areata in both the C3H/HeJ mouse model and human patients. On the human side, TCRbeta sequencing was run on scalp tissue and on sorted CD4+ and CD8+ peripheral blood T cells from healthy controls and from alopecia areata patients with either patchy or totalis/universalis disease. Tofacitinib-treated patients had biopsies at baseline and at 4 and 24 weeks of treatment, with a later scalp biopsy in several patients. Scalp clonality was compared among normal scalp (n=4), patchy alopecia areata scalp (n=8), and alopecia totalis/universalis scalp (n=8). The RNA source kit depended on sample type: the PAXgene miRNA kit for fixed scalp, the miRNeasy kit for PBMCs, and the RNeasy kit for mouse skin. Amplification of TCRbeta CDR3 regions was done by immunoSEQ multiplex PCR using 35 Vbeta forward primers and 13 Jbeta reverse primers. Study-wide conclusions, independent of this receptor: Shared TCR sequences between patients were less evident than in mice, which may be partly attributable to HLA diversity in the patient population. Scalp TCR repertoire analysis is complicated because resident alphabeta T cells in normal human skin are also sequenced, whereas mouse skin is dominated by gammadelta T cells. Compared with normal scalp, lesional scalp had higher clonality and more expanded CD8+ clones, particularly in alopecia totalis/universalis, a pattern that suggests antigenic drive.

The time point label, as the study defines it: baseline before oral tofacitinib. Lesional scalp punch biopsies and peripheral blood were collected from alopecia areata patients. PBMCs were isolated by density centrifugation and stained for CD3, CD4 and CD8, and CD4+ and CD8+ T cells were sorted on a FACSAria. This TCR came from a human donor with alopecia areata. This specimen was CD8+ T cells sorted from blood, taken at week 0. The chain is made from TRBV7-3 and TRBJ2-5, with the D gene uncertain. The bases are TGTGCCAGCAGCTTAACAAGTGGCTGGGAGACCCAGTACTTC. The encoded protein is CASSLTSGWETQYF.